This note documents a single T cell receptor (beta chain) sequence. Some clones are missing from TCRdb's copy, which holds only in-frame ones; the method was immunoSEQ multiplex PCR. The repertoire includes about 180,000 clones, 90% to 95% of them detected once, and 1.3% to 1.5% sits in the top ten. This entry is derived from a study of control samples from healthy donors and cancer patients. Germline V gene lookup returns CDR1 SGHVS and CDR2 FNYEAQ. The V and J ends lost 5 bases and 6 bases, in that order; junction bases with no gene match: 13. This CDR3 has 15 amino acids. Sequenced: blood. The receptor's source is a woman between 18 and 29 years old in good health. This chain joins TRBV7-6 and TRBJ2-7, with 7 bases aligning to TRBD2. CDR3 nucleotide sequence: TGTGCCAGCAGCCCTAGGGGAGGGGCCTACAGCGAGCAGTACTTC. Amino acid sequence: CASSPRGGAYSEQYF.